The clone carrying this T cell receptor beta chain was recorded many times. What it binds is not known. TCRdb re-analysed the reads in MiXCR, keeping a single row per CDR3 protein. The table includes 490,000 or so distinct CDR3 sequences, around 10% detected once. V was clipped by 1 base and J by 5 bases; unmatched bases: 6. The V gene's germline CDR1 is SGHNT and CDR2 YENEEA. The CDR3 has 15 amino acids. These data belong to a study of T cell repertoires in cytomegalovirus infection. Study context: CMV infection plus the matching HLA type was flagged by public TCR beta signatures.

The study's findings and limits: Carriers of CMV plus the relevant HLA were identified by cumulative public TCR beta family frequency.

The material sequenced was PBMCs. The chain couples TRBV11-3 to TRBJ2-5; 8 bases map to TRBD2. This sequence was found in a human donor in good health (CMV status not recorded). Some clones in this sample may be carry-over from other donors' samples. This CDR3 is CASSLGGGRTETQYF. The DNA of the CDR3 is TGTGCCAGCAGCTTAGGAGGCGGGAGGACGGAGACCCAGTACTTC.